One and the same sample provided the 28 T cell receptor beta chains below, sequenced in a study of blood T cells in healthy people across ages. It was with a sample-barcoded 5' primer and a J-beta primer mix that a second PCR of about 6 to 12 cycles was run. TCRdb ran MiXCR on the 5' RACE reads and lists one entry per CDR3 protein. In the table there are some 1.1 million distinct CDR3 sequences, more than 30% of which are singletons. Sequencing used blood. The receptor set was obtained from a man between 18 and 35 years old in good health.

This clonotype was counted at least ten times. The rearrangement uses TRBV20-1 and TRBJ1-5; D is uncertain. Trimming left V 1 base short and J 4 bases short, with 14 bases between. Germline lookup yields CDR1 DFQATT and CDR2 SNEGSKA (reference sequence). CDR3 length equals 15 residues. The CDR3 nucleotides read TGCAGTGCTAGAGGACGGTTCGGGCAAAATCAGCCCCAGCATTTT. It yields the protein CSARGRFGQNQPQHF.

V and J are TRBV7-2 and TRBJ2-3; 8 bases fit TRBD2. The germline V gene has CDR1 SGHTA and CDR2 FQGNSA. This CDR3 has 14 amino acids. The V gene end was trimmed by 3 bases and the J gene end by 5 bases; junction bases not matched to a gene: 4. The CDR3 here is CASSLPGGQDTQYF. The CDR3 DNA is TGTGCCAGCAGCTTGCCGGGGGGGCAAGATACGCAGTATTTT.

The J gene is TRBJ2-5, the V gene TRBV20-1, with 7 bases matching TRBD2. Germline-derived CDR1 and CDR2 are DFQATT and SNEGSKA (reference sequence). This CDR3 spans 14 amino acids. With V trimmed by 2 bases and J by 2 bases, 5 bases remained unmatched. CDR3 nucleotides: TGCAGTGCTAGATTACTAGCGAGACAAGAGACCCAGTACTTC. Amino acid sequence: CSARLLARQETQYF.

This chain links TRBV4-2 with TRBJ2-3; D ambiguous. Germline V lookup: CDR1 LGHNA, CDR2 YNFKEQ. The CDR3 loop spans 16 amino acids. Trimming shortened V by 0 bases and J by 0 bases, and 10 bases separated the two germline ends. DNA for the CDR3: TGTGCCAGCAGCCAAGAGAGAGCGCTTAGCACAGATACGCAGTATTTT. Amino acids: CASSQERALSTDTQYF.

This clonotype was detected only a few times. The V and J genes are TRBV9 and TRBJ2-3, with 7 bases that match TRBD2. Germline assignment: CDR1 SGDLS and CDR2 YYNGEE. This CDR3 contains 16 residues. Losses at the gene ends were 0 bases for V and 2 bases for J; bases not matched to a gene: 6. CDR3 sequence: CASSVEGGGNTDTQYF. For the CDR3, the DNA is TGTGCCAGCAGCGTAGAGGGCGGGGGAAACACAGATACGCAGTATTTT.

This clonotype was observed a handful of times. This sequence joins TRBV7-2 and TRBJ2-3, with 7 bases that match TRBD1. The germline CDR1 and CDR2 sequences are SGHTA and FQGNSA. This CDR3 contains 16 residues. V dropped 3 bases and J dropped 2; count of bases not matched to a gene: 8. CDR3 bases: TGTGCCAGCAGCTTGCCTAACAGGGGCTACACAGATACGCAGTATTTT. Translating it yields CASSLPNRGYTDTQYF.

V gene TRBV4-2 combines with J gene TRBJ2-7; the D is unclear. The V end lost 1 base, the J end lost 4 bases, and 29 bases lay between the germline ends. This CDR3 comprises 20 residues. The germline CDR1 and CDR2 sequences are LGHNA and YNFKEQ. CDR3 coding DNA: TGTGCCAGCAGCCAAGGGGAAGGTTTAGGGCCGGAATACCGTCGTTACGAGCAGTACTTC. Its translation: CASSQGEGLGPEYRRYEQYF.

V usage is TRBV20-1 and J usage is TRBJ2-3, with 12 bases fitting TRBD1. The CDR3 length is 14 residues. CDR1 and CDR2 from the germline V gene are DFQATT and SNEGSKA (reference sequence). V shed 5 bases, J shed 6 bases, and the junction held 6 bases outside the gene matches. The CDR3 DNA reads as TGCAGTGCTGGGGGACAGGGGGCCTTGGATACGCAGTATTTT. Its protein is CSAGGQGALDTQYF.

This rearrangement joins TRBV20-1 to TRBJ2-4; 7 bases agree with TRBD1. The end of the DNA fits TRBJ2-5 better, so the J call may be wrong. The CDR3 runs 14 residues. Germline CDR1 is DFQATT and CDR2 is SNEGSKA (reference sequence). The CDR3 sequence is CSATQGTVQETQYF. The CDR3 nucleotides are TGCAGTGCTACCCAAGGGACAGTCCAGGAGACCCAGTACTTC.

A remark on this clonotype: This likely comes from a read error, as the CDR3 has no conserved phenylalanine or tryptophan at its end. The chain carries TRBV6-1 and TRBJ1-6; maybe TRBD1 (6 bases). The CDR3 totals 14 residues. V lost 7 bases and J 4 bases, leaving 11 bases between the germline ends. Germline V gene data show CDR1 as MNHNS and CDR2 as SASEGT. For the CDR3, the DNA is TGTGCCAGCATCCTGGACAGTTATAATTCACCCCTCCACTTA. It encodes CASILDSYNSPLHL.

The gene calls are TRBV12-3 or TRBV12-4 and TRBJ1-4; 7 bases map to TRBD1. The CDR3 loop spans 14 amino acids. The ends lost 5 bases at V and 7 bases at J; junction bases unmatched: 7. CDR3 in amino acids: CASSVGDSGEKLFF. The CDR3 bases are TGTGCCAGCAGTGTAGGGGACAGTGGTGAAAAACTGTTTTTT.

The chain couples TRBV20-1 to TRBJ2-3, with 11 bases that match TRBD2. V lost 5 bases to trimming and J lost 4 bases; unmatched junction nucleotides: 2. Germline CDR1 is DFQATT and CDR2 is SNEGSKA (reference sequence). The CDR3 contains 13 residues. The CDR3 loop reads CSAPTSGADTQYF. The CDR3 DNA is TGCAGTGCTCCGACTAGCGGGGCAGATACGCAGTATTTT.

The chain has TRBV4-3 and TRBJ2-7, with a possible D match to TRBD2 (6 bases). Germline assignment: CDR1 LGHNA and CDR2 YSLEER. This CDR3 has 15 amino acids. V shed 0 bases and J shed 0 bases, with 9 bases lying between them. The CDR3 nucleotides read TGCGCCAGCAGCCAAGAGGAGGGCCTCTCCTACGAGCAGTACTTC. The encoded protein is CASSQEEGLSYEQYF.

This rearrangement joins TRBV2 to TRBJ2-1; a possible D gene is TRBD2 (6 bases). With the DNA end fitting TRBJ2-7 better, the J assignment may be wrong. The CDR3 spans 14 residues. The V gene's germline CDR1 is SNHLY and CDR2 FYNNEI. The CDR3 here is CASSALASYNEQYF. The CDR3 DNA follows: TGTGCCAGCAGTGCACTAGCCTCCTACAATGAGCAGTACTTC.

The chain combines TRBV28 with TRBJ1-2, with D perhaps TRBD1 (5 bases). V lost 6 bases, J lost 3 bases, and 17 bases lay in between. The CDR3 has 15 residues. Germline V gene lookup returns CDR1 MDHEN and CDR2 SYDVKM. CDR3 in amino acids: CASSQAGELDYGYTF. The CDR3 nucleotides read TGTGCCAGCAGCCAGGCGGGGGAATTGGACTATGGCTACACCTTC.

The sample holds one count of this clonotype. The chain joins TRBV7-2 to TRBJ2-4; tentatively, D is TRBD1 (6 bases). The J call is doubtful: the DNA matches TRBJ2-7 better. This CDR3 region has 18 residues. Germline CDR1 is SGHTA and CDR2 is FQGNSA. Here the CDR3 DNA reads TGTGCCAGCAGCGCGGACGAACTAATACGGGACAATCCCTACGAGCAGTACTTC. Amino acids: CASSADELIRDNPYEQYF.

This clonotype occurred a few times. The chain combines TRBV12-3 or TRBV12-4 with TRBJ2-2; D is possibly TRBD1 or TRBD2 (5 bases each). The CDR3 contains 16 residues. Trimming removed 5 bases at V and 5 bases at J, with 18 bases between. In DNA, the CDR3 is TGTGCCAGCAGTCCGAGGGGTCGGTCGGGGACCGGGGAGCTGTTTTTT. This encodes CASSPRGRSGTGELFF.

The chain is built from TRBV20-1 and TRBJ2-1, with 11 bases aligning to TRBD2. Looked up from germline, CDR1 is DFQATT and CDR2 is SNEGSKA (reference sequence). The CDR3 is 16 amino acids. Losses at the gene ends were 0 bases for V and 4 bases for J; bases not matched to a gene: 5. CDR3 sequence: CSARDLAGGLYNEQFF. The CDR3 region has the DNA TGCAGTGCTAGAGATCTAGCGGGGGGCCTTTACAATGAGCAGTTCTTC.

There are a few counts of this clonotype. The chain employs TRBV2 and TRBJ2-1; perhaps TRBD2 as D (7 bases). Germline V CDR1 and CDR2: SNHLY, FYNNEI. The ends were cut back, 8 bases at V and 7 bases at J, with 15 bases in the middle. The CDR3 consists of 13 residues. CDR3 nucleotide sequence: TGTGCCAGCGAAGGAAGGGGGGGAAATGAGCAGTTCTTC. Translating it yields CASEGRGGNEQFF. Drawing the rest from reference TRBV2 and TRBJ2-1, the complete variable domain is EPEVTQTPSHQVTQMGQEVILRCVPISNHLYFYWYRQILGQKVEFLVSFYNNEISEKSEIFDDQFSVERPDGSNFTLKIRSTKLEDSAMYFCASEGRGGNEQFFGPGTRLTVL.

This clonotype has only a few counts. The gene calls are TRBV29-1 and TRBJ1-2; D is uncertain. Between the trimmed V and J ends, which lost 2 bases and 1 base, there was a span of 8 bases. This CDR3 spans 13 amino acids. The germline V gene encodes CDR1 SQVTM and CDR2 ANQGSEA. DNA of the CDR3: TGCAGCGTTGAACCGGGCCTTAACTATGGCTACACCTTC. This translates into CSVEPGLNYGYTF.

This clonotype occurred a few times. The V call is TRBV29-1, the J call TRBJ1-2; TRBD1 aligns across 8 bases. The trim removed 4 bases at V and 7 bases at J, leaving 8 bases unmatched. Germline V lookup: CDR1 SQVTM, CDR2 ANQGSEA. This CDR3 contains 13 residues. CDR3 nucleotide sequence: TGCAGCGTTGGGGAATCAGGGGGCAGTGGCTACACCTTC. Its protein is CSVGESGGSGYTF.

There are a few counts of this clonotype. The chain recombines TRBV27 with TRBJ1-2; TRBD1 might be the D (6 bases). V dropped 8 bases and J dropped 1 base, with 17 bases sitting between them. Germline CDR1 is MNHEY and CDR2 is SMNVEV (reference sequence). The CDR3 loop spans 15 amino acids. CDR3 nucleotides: TGTGCCAGCGGCCCGGACAGAGGGAATAACTATGGCTACACCTTC. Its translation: CASGPDRGNNYGYTF.

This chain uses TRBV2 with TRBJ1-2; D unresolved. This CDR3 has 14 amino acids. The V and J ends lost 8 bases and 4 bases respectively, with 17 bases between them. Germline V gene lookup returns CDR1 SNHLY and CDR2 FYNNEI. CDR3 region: CASDEPQKAYGYTF. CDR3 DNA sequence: TGTGCCAGCGACGAACCTCAGAAAGCCTATGGCTACACCTTC.

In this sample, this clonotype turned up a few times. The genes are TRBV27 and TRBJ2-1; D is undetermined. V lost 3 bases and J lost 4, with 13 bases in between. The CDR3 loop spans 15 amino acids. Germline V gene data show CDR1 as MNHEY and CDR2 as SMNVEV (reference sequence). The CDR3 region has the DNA TGTGCCAGCAGTTTGAAGGGATACCATTACAATGAGCAGTTCTTC. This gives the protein CASSLKGYHYNEQFF.

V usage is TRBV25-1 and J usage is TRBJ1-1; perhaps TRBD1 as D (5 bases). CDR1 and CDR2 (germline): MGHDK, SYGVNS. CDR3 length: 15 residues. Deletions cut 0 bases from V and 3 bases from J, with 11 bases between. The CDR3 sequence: CASSEYGAGYTEAFF. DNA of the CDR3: TGTGCCAGCAGTGAATACGGGGCGGGGTACACTGAAGCTTTCTTT.

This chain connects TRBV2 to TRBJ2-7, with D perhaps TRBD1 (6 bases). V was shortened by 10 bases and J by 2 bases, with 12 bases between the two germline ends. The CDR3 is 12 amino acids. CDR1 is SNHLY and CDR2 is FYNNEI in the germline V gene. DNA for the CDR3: TGTGCCATCGAGGCAGGGGCCTACGAGCAGTACTTC. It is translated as CAIEAGAYEQYF. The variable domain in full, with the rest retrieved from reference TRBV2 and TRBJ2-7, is EPEVTQTPSHQVTQMGQEVILRCVPISNHLYFYWYRQILGQKVEFLVSFYNNEISEKSEIFDDQFSVERPDGSNFTLKIRSTKLEDSAMYFCAIEAGAYEQYFGPGTRLTVT.

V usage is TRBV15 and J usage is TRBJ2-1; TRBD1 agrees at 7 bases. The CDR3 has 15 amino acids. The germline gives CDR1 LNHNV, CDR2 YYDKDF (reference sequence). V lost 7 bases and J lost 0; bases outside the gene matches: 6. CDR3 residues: CATIKGGPSYNEQFF. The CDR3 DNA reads TGTGCCACCATCAAAGGGGGCCCCTCCTACAATGAGCAGTTCTTC.

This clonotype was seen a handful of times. The CDR3 region is CASSLQREYGYTF. As DNA, the CDR3 is TGTGCCAGCAGTCTCCAAAGGGAATATGGCTACACCTTC. This chain connects TRBV12-3 or TRBV12-4 to TRBJ1-2, with unresolved D. V was pared by 5 bases and J by 5 bases, with 12 bases between. The CDR3 length is 13 residues.